The 24 T cell receptor beta chains below come from one sample, sequenced in a study of T cell responses to AZD1222 COVID-19 vaccine. Profiled with immunoSEQ multiplex PCR; TCRdb holds only in-frame clones, not every one. Among about 160,000 clones listed, 94% were seen once. The material sequenced was peripheral blood, taken on day 0 of AZD1222 vaccination. All receptors derive from an adult in good health.

The J gene is TRBJ2-5, the V gene TRBV5-4, with D possibly TRBD1 on 6 matching bases. With 1 base removed from V and 4 bases from J, the gap between germline ends came to 11 bases. The CDR3 runs 14 residues. Germline V gene sequence: CDR1 SGHNT, CDR2 YYREEE (reference sequence). CDR3 region: CASSLPGARETQYF. CDR3 DNA: TGTGCCAGCAGCTTGCCAGGGGCCCGAGAGACCCAGTACTTC.

V gene TRBV13 combines with J gene TRBJ1-5; D is perhaps TRBD1 (6 bases). Trimming removed 0 bases from V and 0 bases from J, with 15 bases in between. CDR1 is PRHDT, CDR2 FYEKMQ, per germline (reference sequence). CDR3 size: 18 residues. This CDR3 reads CASSLGGWTAYSNQPQHF. Written as DNA, the CDR3 is TGTGCCAGCAGCTTAGGCGGTTGGACAGCGTATAGCAATCAGCCCCAGCATTTT.

The rearrangement uses TRBV24-1 and TRBJ2-3; the match to TRBD1 covers 8 bases. Trimming at V came to 2 bases and at J to 1 base, leaving 1 base not matched to a gene. Germline CDR1 reads KGHDR; CDR2 reads SFDVKD. This CDR3 is 15 amino acids long. The CDR3 loop reads CATSDWTGRTDTQYF. In nucleotides, the CDR3 is TGTGCCACCAGTGATTGGACAGGGCGCACAGATACGCAGTATTTT.

This clone has a single count. The chain has TRBV14 and TRBJ1-3; 7 bases align to TRBD1. The CDR3 consists of 17 residues. Germline CDR1 is SGHDN and CDR2 is FVKESK. With 1 base clipped from V and 3 bases from J, the junction kept 9 bases outside the gene matches. CDR3 loop: CASSQVEGAPIGNTIYF. In DNA, the CDR3 is TGTGCCAGCAGCCAAGTCGAGGGGGCGCCGATTGGAAACACCATATATTTT.

The CDR3 reads CASTWGAQETQYF. For the CDR3, the DNA is TGTGCCTCCACATGGGGGGCACAAGAGACCCAGTACTTC. The chain combines TRBV25-1 with TRBJ2-5; D possibly uses TRBD1 or TRBD2 (6 bases each). Germline values: CDR1 MGHDK, CDR2 SYGVNS. The V gene lost 11 bases and the J gene lost 2 bases, with 15 bases spanning the gap. This CDR3 has 13 residues.

The chain is built from TRBV27 and TRBJ1-6; D is unclear. The germline V and J ends were trimmed by 2 bases and 4 bases, with 9 bases remaining between them. The CDR3 consists of 15 residues. Germline V gives CDR1 MNHEY, CDR2 SMNVEV (reference sequence). The CDR3 coding sequence is TGTGCCAGCAGTTTACTGGGTCCTTATAATTCACCCCTCCACTTT. It codes for CASSLLGPYNSPLHF.

This chain links TRBV2 with TRBJ1-2; D unclear. The V end was cut by 3 bases, the J end by 2 bases, with 7 bases between. This CDR3 region has 13 residues. CDR1 and CDR2 (germline): SNHLY, FYNNEI. The CDR3 region is CASSDVANYGYTF. For the CDR3, the DNA is TGTGCCAGCAGTGATGTAGCAAACTATGGCTACACCTTC.

CDR3 loop: CASSRGQPLSSYNEQFF. Written as DNA, the CDR3 is TGTGCCAGCAGCCGGGGACAGCCACTCAGCTCCTACAATGAGCAGTTCTTC. The V gene is TRBV6-2 or TRBV6-3, the J gene TRBJ2-1; the match to TRBD1 covers 7 bases. There are 17 residues in the CDR3. Germline-derived CDR1 and CDR2 are MNHEY and SVGEGT. The V segment lost 6 bases and the J segment 0 bases; nucleotides outside the gene matches: 11.

The chain joins TRBV28 to TRBJ2-7, with 8 nucleotides matching TRBD1. The germline V gene encodes CDR1 MDHEN and CDR2 SYDVKM. V shed 6 bases, J shed 6 bases, and the junction held 7 bases outside the gene matches. This CDR3 spans 13 amino acids. The CDR3 bases are TGTGCCAGCAGACGGCAGGGGGCCCTCGAGCAGTACGTC. Residues: CASRRQGALEQYV.

This rearrangement joins TRBV5-4 to TRBJ1-6; D might be TRBD1 (5 bases). The CDR3 sequence is 16 residues long. Germline-derived CDR1 and CDR2 are SGHNT and YYREEE (reference sequence). The V gene lost 0 bases and the J gene lost 2 bases, with 9 bases spanning the gap. The CDR3 loop reads CASSLGPRAYNSPLHF. The CDR3 region has the DNA TGTGCCAGCAGCTTGGGTCCCAGGGCCTATAATTCACCCCTCCACTTT.

This chain uses TRBV6-4 with TRBJ2-3; no reliable D call. The CDR3 sequence is 13 residues long. The germline gives CDR1 MRHNA, CDR2 SNTAGT. Deletions cut 0 bases from V and 6 bases from J, with 7 bases between. The CDR3 is CASSDSPRDTQYF. The CDR3 DNA sequence: TGTGCCAGCAGTGACTCCCCAAGGGATACGCAGTATTTT.

The rearrangement links TRBV7-6 to TRBJ1-5; weak D call: TRBD1 (5 bases). Germline CDR1 SGHVS, CDR2 FNYEAQ. The CDR3 length is 13 residues. With 3 bases removed from V and 7 bases from J, the gap between germline ends came to 10 bases. The DNA for the CDR3 is TGTGCCAGCAGCTTGGGGGTCTCCCAGCCCCAGCATTTT. This codes for CASSLGVSQPQHF.

The chain carries TRBV7-9 and TRBJ1-2; no definite D call. Germline values: CDR1 SEHNR, CDR2 FQNEAQ (reference sequence). CDR3 size: 12 residues. The V gene lost 2 bases and the J gene lost 8 bases, with 9 bases spanning the gap. CDR3 in DNA: TGTGCCAGCAGCTTAACCACGAGGGGCTACACCTTC. Translating gives CASSLTTRGYTF.

About this clone itself: Additional DNA sequences in this sample encode the identical CDR3. This chain joins TRBV12-3 or TRBV12-4 and TRBJ2-3; D perhaps matches TRBD2 (5 bases). The V and J ends lost 3 bases and 4 bases respectively, with 5 bases between them. The CDR3 covers 12 residues. The CDR3 protein is CASSFGADTQYF. The CDR3 bases are TGTGCCAGCAGTTTCGGGGCAGATACGCAGTATTTT.

J is TRBJ2-1 and V is TRBV5-8; 8 positions agree with TRBD1. Unmatched junction bases numbered 3, after V lost 1 base and J lost 0 bases. CDR1 SGHTS and CDR2 YDEGEE come from the germline V gene. The CDR3 is 16 residues long. The CDR3 protein is CASSLNRGSSYNEQFF. The CDR3 region has the DNA TGTGCCAGCAGCTTGAACAGGGGGAGCTCCTACAATGAGCAGTTCTTC.

The chain is built from TRBV5-1 and TRBJ1-2, with a tentative D call TRBD1 (5 bases). CDR3 length: 14 amino acids. Germline V gene sequence: CDR1 SGHRS, CDR2 YFSETQ. The V gene lost 4 bases and the J gene lost 7 bases, with 17 bases spanning the gap. CDR3 in DNA: TGCGCCAGCAGCCCGGACAAGACTGTTGGTGGCTACACCTTC. It is translated as CASSPDKTVGGYTF.

This CDR3 is CASSLTWIQETQYF. CDR3 in DNA: TGTGCCAGCAGTTTAACCTGGATACAAGAGACCCAGTACTTC. V gene TRBV28 combines with J gene TRBJ2-5; D gene ambiguous. Germline CDR1 reads MDHEN; CDR2 reads SYDVKM. Trimming removed 2 bases from V and 2 bases from J, with 9 bases in between. The CDR3 has 14 amino acids.

V and J are TRBV5-8 and TRBJ2-7, with 9 bases identical to TRBD2. CDR1 SGHTS and CDR2 YDEGEE come from the germline V gene. Germline trimming cut 0 bases from V and 1 base from J; bases unmatched to any gene: 2. The CDR3 is made up of 15 amino acids. CDR3 sequence (DNA): TGTGCCAGCAGCTTGGTGCTAGCGGGGTCCTACGAGCAGTACGTC. Its protein product is CASSLVLAGSYEQYV.

The rearrangement joins TRBV4-3 to TRBJ2-1, with TRBD2 matching over 11 bases. Germline V CDR1 and CDR2: LGHNA, YSLEER. V trimming: 0 bases; J trimming: 9 bases; junction bases outside the gene matches: 10. The CDR3 extends over 17 amino acids. CDR3 residues: CASSQDRQLAGVFEQFF. As DNA, the CDR3 is TGCGCCAGCAGCCAAGATAGGCAACTAGCGGGAGTATTTGAGCAGTTCTTC.

V usage is TRBV28 and J usage is TRBJ2-7, with D uncertain. Germline CDR1 and CDR2: MDHEN and SYDVKM. This CDR3 comprises 12 residues. V lost 3 bases, J lost 6 bases, and 9 bases lay in between. CDR3 sequence: CASSFKLREQYV. CDR3 sequence (DNA): TGTGCCAGCAGTTTCAAGCTTCGCGAGCAGTACGTC.

V and J are TRBV2 and TRBJ2-1; the D gene could be TRBD1 or TRBD2 (5 bases each). Between the trimmed V and J ends, which lost 6 bases and 3 bases, there was a span of 12 bases. The germline V gene encodes CDR1 SNHLY and CDR2 FYNNEI. CDR3 length equals 14 residues. The CDR3 loop reads CASRGPGLYNEQFF. In DNA form, the CDR3 reads TGTGCCAGCAGAGGGCCGGGGCTCTACAATGAGCAGTTCTTC. The whole variable domain, filled in from reference TRBV2 and TRBJ2-1, reads EPEVTQTPSHQVTQMGQEVILRCVPISNHLYFYWYRQILGQKVEFLVSFYNNEISEKSEIFDDQFSVERPDGSNFTLKIRSTKLEDSAMYFCASRGPGLYNEQFFGPGTRLTVL.

The sample holds one count of this clone. The chain joins TRBV5-1 to TRBJ2-3, with D perhaps TRBD2 (6 bases). CDR1 SGHRS and CDR2 YFSETQ come from the germline V gene. There are 15 residues in the CDR3. With 2 bases removed from V and 1 base from J, the gap between germline ends came to 11 bases. This CDR3 is CASSFRGTRTDTQYF. The CDR3 nucleotides read TGCGCCAGCAGCTTCCGGGGGACCCGCACAGATACGCAGTATTTT.

V is TRBV6-2 or TRBV6-3 and J is TRBJ2-1; 7 nucleotides match TRBD2. With V trimmed by 0 bases and J by 6 bases, 5 bases remained unmatched. Germline V lookup: CDR1 MNHEY, CDR2 SVGEGT. The CDR3 totals 15 residues. CDR3: CASSYSRSGGNEQFF. CDR3 sequence (DNA): TGTGCCAGCAGTTACTCGCGGTCGGGGGGCAATGAGCAGTTCTTC.

The chain uses TRBV5-4 and TRBJ1-2, with a weak D call TRBD1 (5 bases). The CDR3 loop spans 13 amino acids. With 0 bases removed from V and 5 bases from J, the gap between germline ends came to 8 bases. Looked up from germline, CDR1 is SGHNT and CDR2 is YYREEE (reference sequence). CDR3 nucleotides: TGTGCCAGCAGCTTGGACAGGAATTATGGCTACACCTTC. This translates into CASSLDRNYGYTF. Using reference TRBV5-4 and TRBJ1-2 for the parts outside the CDR3, the full variable domain is ETGVTQSPTHLIKTRGQQVTLRCSSQSGHNTVSWYQQALGQGPQFIFQYYREEENGRGNFPPRFSGLQFPNYSSELNVNALELDDSALYLCASSLDRNYGYTFGSGTRLTVV.